The entry below gives a single T cell receptor (beta chain) sequence along with its context. Each bulk PBMC sample had around 380 ng DNA loaded. Assay used: immunoSEQ multiplex PCR; TCRdb lists only in-frame clones, some missing. Of 4,900 or so clones in the sample, about 86% are singletons; the top ten hold around 35%. Time point given: pre-treatment baseline. Sampling occurred pretreatment (T0) and at week 3 (W3), after cycle one of checkpoint blockade. Response was assessed by RECIST 1.1 at 12 weeks, except a couple of rapid progressors. This sample is part of a study of blood T cell dynamics during melanoma immunotherapy. The CDR3 runs to 15 residues. The V gene end was trimmed by 2 bases and the J gene end by 5 bases; junction bases not matched to a gene: 6. CDR1 is SGHRS, CDR2 YFSETQ, per germline.

The sequence came from a human donor with melanoma. This chain links TRBV5-1 with TRBJ2-2, with 7 positions matching TRBD1. This material consisted of blood, taken from a patient treated with checkpoint blockade. CDR3 region: CASSLRDSRTGELFF. As DNA, the CDR3 is TGCGCCAGCAGCTTAAGGGACAGTAGGACCGGGGAGCTGTTTTTT.